The rows below give T cell receptor beta chains drawn from one sample of a study of blood T cell repertoires in COVID-19. Data came from immunoSEQ multiplex PCR; TCRdb stores just in-frame clones and leaves some out. The profile covers fewer than 50,000 clones, with nearly 90% appearing a single time and about 25% taken by the ten largest. Sequencing was carried out using peripheral blood. The source is a man aged 55-75 years with active or convalescent COVID-19. Each CDR3 is given with its conserved first and last residue. D genes are given only for firm matches. Clone size is given for some rows only: seen once, a few or many times, or a class if the clone is expanded.

V: TRBV19
J: TRBJ2-1
size: once
D: NA
DNA: TGTGCCAGTAGTATAAGACGGGTGGAGTACAATGAGCAGTTCTTC
CDR3: CASSIRRVEYNEQFF

V: TRBV28
J: TRBJ2-1
size: NA
D: NA
DNA: TGTGCCAGCAGTCCCTGGGAGGCGGTCGGGAACTACAATGAGCAGTTCTTC
CDR3: CASSPWEAVGNYNEQFF

V: TRBV27
J: TRBJ1-5
size: NA
D: NA
DNA: TGTGCCAGCAGTTCCCTTTGGGACACTCTGAGCAATCAGCCCCAGCATTTT
CDR3: CASSSLWDTLSNQPQHF

V: TRBV28
J: TRBJ1-4
size: NA
D: TRBD1
DNA: TGTGCCAGCAGTTACCGGGACAGGGTGTTTTTT
CDR3: CASSYRDRVFF

V: TRBV29-1
J: TRBJ2-7
size: NA
D: TRBD2
DNA: TGCAGCGTTGCTGACACGGGAGGAGGCCTCTACGAGCAGTACTTC
CDR3: CSVADTGGGLYEQYF

V: TRBV5-1
J: TRBJ2-1
size: NA
D: TRBD2
DNA: TGCGCCAGCAGCTTGACTAGCGGGAACAATGAGCAGTTCTTC
CDR3: CASSLTSGNNEQFF

V: TRBV19
J: TRBJ2-1
size: NA
D: TRBD2
DNA: TGTGCCAGTAGTACCGGGACTAGCGGTTACAATGAGCAGTTCTTC
CDR3: CASSTGTSGYNEQFF

V: TRBV5-1
J: TRBJ1-1
size: NA
D: NA
DNA: TGCGCCAGCAGCTGGCAGGGAGGGTCGAACACTGAAGCTTTCTTT
CDR3: CASSWQGGSNTEAFF

V: TRBV11-2
J: TRBJ2-3
size: NA
D: NA
DNA: TGTGCCAGCAGCCTCTCCCCGGGACTGATAATGACTAGCACAGATACGCAGTATTTT
CDR3: CASSLSPGLIMTSTDTQYF

V: TRBV28
J: TRBJ2-7
size: NA
D: TRBD2
DNA: TGTGCCAGCAGCCCGGGGACTAGCGGGAGCTCCTACGAGCAGTACTTC
CDR3: CASSPGTSGSSYEQYF

V: TRBV10-3
J: TRBJ2-7
size: NA
D: TRBD2
DNA: TGTGCCACGGCGGGGGGAACCGGCTACGAGCAGTACTTC
CDR3: CATAGGTGYEQYF

V: TRBV27
J: TRBJ2-7
size: NA
D: TRBD2
DNA: TGTGCCAGCAGTTTGGGACTACCCTACGAGCAGTACTTC
CDR3: CASSLGLPYEQYF

V: TRBV2
J: TRBJ2-7
size: NA
D: NA
DNA: TGTGCCAGCTCGGCGGAATCCTACGAGCAGTACTTC
CDR3: CASSAESYEQYF

V: TRBV6-4
J: TRBJ2-1
size: NA
D: NA
DNA: TGTGCCAGCAGTGGAACAGCCTACAATGAGCAGTTCTTC
CDR3: CASSGTAYNEQFF

V: TRBV7-2
J: TRBJ2-1
size: NA
D: NA
DNA: TGTGCCAGCAGCTTAGCGGGGAGCTACAATGAGCAGTTCTTC
CDR3: CASSLAGSYNEQFF

V: TRBV3-1/TRBV3-2
J: TRBJ1-5
size: NA
D: NA
DNA: TGTGCCAGCAGCCAAGATGGGAGGAGCAATCAGCCCCAGCATTTT
CDR3: CASSQDGRSNQPQHF

V: TRBV28
J: TRBJ1-5
size: NA
D: NA
DNA: TGTGCCAGCAGCCCTCCGCCGGGGGGCAATCAGCCCCAGCATTTT
CDR3: CASSPPPGGNQPQHF

V: TRBV6-5
J: TRBJ1-1
size: once
D: NA
DNA: TGTGCCAGCAGGGAGACGGGGAACACTGAAGCTTTCTTT
CDR3: CASRETGNTEAFF

V: TRBV19
J: TRBJ2-1
size: few
D: NA
DNA: TGTGCCAGTAGTAGAGGGTTTAGCTCCTACAATGAGCAGTTCTTC
CDR3: CASSRGFSSYNEQFF

V: TRBV28
J: TRBJ2-5
size: NA
D: TRBD2
DNA: TGTGCCAGCAGCCTAGATCAAAGCGGGGGGGAGACCCAGTACTTC
CDR3: CASSLDQSGGETQYF

V: TRBV10-1
J: TRBJ2-3
size: NA
D: TRBD2
DNA: TGCGCCAGCAGTGCCGGGACTACCTACGGGCCAGATACGCAGTATTTT
CDR3: CASSAGTTYGPDTQYF

V: TRBV28
J: TRBJ2-7
size: NA
D: NA
DNA: TGTGCCAGCAGCGGGGTGTACGAGCAGTACTTC
CDR3: CASSGVYEQYF

V: TRBV28
J: TRBJ2-1
size: NA
D: TRBD2
DNA: TGTGCCAGCGGGGAACTAGCGGCTAGCTCCTACAATGAGCAGTTCTTC
CDR3: CASGELAASSYNEQFF

V: TRBV7-3
J: TRBJ2-5
size: NA
D: TRBD2
DNA: TGTGCCAGCAGCTCCTTAGCGGGAGGGGATGAGACCCAGTACTTC
CDR3: CASSSLAGGDETQYF

V: TRBV5-1
J: TRBJ2-2
size: NA
D: NA
DNA: TGCGCCAGCAGCTTTGGAGGTGGCACCGGGGAGCTGTTTTTT
CDR3: CASSFGGGTGELFF

V: TRBV30
J: TRBJ1-2
size: NA
D: NA
DNA: TGTGCCTGGAGCTTGACGGGGGGCAATGGCTACACCTTC
CDR3: CAWSLTGGNGYTF

V: TRBV6-5
J: TRBJ1-2
size: NA
D: NA
DNA: TGTGCCAGCAGACTCGAAGGGGGAACCTACACCTTC
CDR3: CASRLEGGTYTF

V: TRBV28
J: TRBJ2-7
size: NA
D: NA
DNA: TGTGCCAGCAGTCTCCGACTGGAGCAGTACTTC
CDR3: CASSLRLEQYF

V: TRBV24-1
J: TRBJ2-1
size: once
D: NA
DNA: TGTGCCACCAGTGAGACTAGAGGGGGCGCCGGGTCCTACAATGAGCAGTTCTTC
CDR3: CATSETRGGAGSYNEQFF

V: TRBV9
J: TRBJ1-3
size: NA
D: NA
DNA: TGTGCCAGCAGCGCCGCGACAGAGAGCTCTGGAAACACCATATATTTT
CDR3: CASSAATESSGNTIYF

V: TRBV6-6
J: TRBJ1-5
size: NA
D: TRBD1
DNA: TGTGCCAGCAGTTATAAGGGGGCAAGCAATCAGCCCCAGCATTTT
CDR3: CASSYKGASNQPQHF

V: TRBV6-1
J: TRBJ1-5
size: NA
D: NA
DNA: TGTGCCAGCAGTGAACCTAATCAGCCCCAGCATTTT
CDR3: CASSEPNQPQHF

V: TRBV7-7
J: TRBJ2-1
size: NA
D: TRBD2
DNA: TGTGCCAGCAGCCAGGTCCTAGCGGGCTACAATGAGCAGTTCTTC
CDR3: CASSQVLAGYNEQFF

V: TRBV11-1
J: TRBJ2-1
size: NA
D: NA
DNA: TGTGCCAGCAGCAATGCGCGGCAGGGGCAGTTCTTC
CDR3: CASSNARQGQFF

V: TRBV7-9
J: TRBJ1-4
size: once
D: TRBD1
DNA: TGTGCCAGCAGCTGGGGACAGAGTCCTCTTAATGAAAAACTGTTTTTT
CDR3: CASSWGQSPLNEKLFF

V: TRBV27
J: TRBJ1-6
size: NA
D: TRBD1
DNA: TGTGCCAGTAGGACAGGCGGTTCACCCCTCCACTTT
CDR3: CASRTGGSPLHF

V: TRBV6-5
J: TRBJ2-5
size: NA
D: NA
DNA: TGTGCCAGCAGTAAACGGGATCCTGGTCGGGAGACCCAGTACTTC
CDR3: CASSKRDPGRETQYF

V: TRBV5-4
J: TRBJ1-2
size: NA
D: NA
DNA: TGTGCCAGCAGCCTGGGGGGCGAGTCCTATGGCTACACCTTC
CDR3: CASSLGGESYGYTF

V: TRBV6-5
J: TRBJ2-7
size: NA
D: NA
DNA: TGTGCCAGCACCGAGGGGGGGACCGACAAGGGAGAGCAGTACTTC
CDR3: CASTEGGTDKGEQYF

V: TRBV30
J: TRBJ2-1
size: NA
D: TRBD2
DNA: TGTGCCTGGAGGGACTGGCGGGAGGATTATGAGCAGTTCTTC
CDR3: CAWRDWREDYEQFF

V: TRBV19
J: TRBJ2-6
size: once
D: TRBD2
DNA: TGTGCCAGTAGTATCAGCGGGGGAAGCAGCTCTGGGGCCAACGTCCTGACTTTC
CDR3: CASSISGGSSSGANVLTF

V: TRBV4-3
J: TRBJ2-3
size: NA
D: TRBD2
DNA: TGCGCCAGCAGCCAAGATTTAGCGGGAGGGCCTGCAGATACGCAGTATTTT
CDR3: CASSQDLAGGPADTQYF

V: TRBV4-2
J: TRBJ2-5
size: NA
D: TRBD2
DNA: TGTGCCAGCAGCCAAGAAGGTGGACTAGCGGGATATCAAGAGACCCAGTACTTC
CDR3: CASSQEGGLAGYQETQYF

V: TRBV27
J: TRBJ2-3
size: NA
D: NA
DNA: TGTGCCAGCAGTCCCCTGACAGGAGCCACAGATACGCAGTATTTT
CDR3: CASSPLTGATDTQYF

V: TRBV6-6
J: TRBJ2-1
size: NA
D: NA
DNA: TGTGCCAGCAGTTTGACCTCTGGCGGTGAGCAGTTCTTC
CDR3: CASSLTSGGEQFF

V: TRBV18
J: TRBJ1-5
size: NA
D: NA
DNA: TGTGCCAGCTCACCACCCTATAGCAATCAGCCCCAGCATTTT
CDR3: CASSPPYSNQPQHF

V: TRBV27
J: TRBJ1-6
size: NA
D: NA
DNA: TGTGCCAGCAGTTTATCGCAGGGGCGCTCACCCCTCCACTTT
CDR3: CASSLSQGRSPLHF